The text below deals with one T cell receptor beta chain. The sample comes from a study of T cell changes during pregnancy in multiple sclerosis. Sequenced by immunoSEQ multiplex PCR; TCRdb stores in-frame clones only, minus some. Here the sample spans tens of thousands of clones, around 92% being singletons. The CDR3 length is 15 residues. The V segment lost 3 bases and the J segment 3 bases; nucleotides outside the gene matches: 5. CDR1 and CDR2 (germline): SGHAT, FQNNGV. The starting material was peripheral blood, obtained in the second trimester of pregnancy. This chain connects TRBV11-2 to TRBJ1-1, with 9 bases matching TRBD1. The source is a female donor in good health, enrolled as a control in a pregnancy study. CDR3 loop: CASSFTGGADTEAFF. The CDR3 DNA follows: TGTGCCAGCAGCTTTACAGGGGGCGCCGACACTGAAGCTTTCTTT.